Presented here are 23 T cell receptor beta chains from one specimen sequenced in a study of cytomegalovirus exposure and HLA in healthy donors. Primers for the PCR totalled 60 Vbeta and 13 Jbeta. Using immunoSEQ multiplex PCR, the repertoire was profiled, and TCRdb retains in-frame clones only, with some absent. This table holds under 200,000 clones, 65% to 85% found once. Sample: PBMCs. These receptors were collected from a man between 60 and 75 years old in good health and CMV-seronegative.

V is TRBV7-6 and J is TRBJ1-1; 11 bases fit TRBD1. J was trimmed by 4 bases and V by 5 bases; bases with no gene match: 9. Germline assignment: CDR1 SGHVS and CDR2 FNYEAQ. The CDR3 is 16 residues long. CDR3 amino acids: CASSTRTGGHGTEAFF. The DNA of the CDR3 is TGTGCCAGCAGCACCAGGACAGGGGGCCACGGCACTGAAGCTTTCTTT.

CDR3 sequence (DNA): TGTGCCAGCAGTTTACGAAGGGGGGGGAGGTACAATGAGCAGTTCTTC. Translating gives CASSLRRGGRYNEQFF. The chain employs TRBV13 and TRBJ2-1; TRBD2 is a possible D gene (7 bases). Trimming cost V 6 bases and J 4 bases, with 19 bases left between them. The length of the CDR3 is 16 residues. CDR1 is PRHDT, CDR2 FYEKMQ, per germline (reference sequence). Complete variable domain (other parts from reference TRBV13 and TRBJ2-1): AAGVIQSPRHLIKEKRETATLKCYPIPRHDTVYWYQQGPGQDPQFLISFYEKMQSDKGSIPDRFSAQQFSDYHSELNMSSLELGDSALYFCASSLRRGGRYNEQFFGPGTRLTVL.

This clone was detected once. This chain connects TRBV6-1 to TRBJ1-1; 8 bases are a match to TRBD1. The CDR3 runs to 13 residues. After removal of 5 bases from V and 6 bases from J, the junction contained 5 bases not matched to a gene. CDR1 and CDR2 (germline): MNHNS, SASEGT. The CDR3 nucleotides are TGTGCCAGCAGTCCCAGGGGGCCGGCTGAAGCTTTCTTT. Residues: CASSPRGPAEAFF.

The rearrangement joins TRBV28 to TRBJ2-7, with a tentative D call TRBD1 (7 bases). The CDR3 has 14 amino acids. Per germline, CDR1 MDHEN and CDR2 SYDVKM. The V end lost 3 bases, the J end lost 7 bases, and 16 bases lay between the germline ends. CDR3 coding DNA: TGTGCCAGCAGTTTCAGGAAGGGGGCGGGAGAGCAGTACTTC. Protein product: CASSFRKGAGEQYF.

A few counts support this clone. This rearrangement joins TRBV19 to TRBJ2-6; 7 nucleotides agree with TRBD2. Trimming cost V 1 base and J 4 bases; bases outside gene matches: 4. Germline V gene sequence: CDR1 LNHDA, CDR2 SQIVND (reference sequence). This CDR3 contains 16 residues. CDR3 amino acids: CASSIGGGSGANVLTF. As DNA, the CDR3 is TGTGCCAGTAGTATAGGGGGGGGGTCCGGGGCCAACGTCCTGACTTTC.

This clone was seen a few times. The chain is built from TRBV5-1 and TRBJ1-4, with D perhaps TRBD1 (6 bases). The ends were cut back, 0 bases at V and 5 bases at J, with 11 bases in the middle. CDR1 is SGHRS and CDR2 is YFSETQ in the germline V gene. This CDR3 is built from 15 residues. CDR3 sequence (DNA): TGCGCCAGCAGCTTGGATCCAGGGGTGAATGAAAAACTGTTTTTT. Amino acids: CASSLDPGVNEKLFF.

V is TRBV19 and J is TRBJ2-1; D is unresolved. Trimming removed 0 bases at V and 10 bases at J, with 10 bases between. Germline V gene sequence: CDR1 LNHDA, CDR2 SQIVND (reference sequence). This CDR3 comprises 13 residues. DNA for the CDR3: TGTGCCAGTAGTATAGAACGGTTGTCCGAGCAGTTCTTC. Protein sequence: CASSIERLSEQFF.

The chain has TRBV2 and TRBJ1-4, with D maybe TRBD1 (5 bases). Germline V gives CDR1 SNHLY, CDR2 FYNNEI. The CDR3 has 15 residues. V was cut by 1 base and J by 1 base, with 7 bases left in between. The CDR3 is CASSEGRGTNEKLFF. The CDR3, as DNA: TGTGCCAGCAGTGAAGGAAGGGGAACTAATGAAAAACTGTTTTTT.

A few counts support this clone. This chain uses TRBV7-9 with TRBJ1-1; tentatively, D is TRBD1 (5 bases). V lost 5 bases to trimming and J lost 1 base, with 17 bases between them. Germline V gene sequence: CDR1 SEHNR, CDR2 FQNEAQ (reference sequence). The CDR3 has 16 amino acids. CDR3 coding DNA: TGTGCCAGCAGCGCACCGGCTACAGGAGAGAACACTGAAGCTTTCTTT. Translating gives CASSAPATGENTEAFF.

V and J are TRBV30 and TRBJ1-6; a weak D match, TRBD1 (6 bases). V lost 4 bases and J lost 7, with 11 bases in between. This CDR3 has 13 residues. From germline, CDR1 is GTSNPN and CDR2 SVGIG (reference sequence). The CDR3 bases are TGTGCCTGGATAGACAGGCTGAATTCACCCCTCCACTTT. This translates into CAWIDRLNSPLHF.

DNA of the CDR3: TGTGCCAGCTCGAGAGCGGGACGCACAGATACGCAGTATTTT. Protein sequence: CASSRAGRTDTQYF. The chain carries TRBV6-6 and TRBJ2-3; 7 bases align to TRBD2. Germline CDR1 is MNHNY and CDR2 is SVGAGI (reference sequence). The length of the CDR3 is 14 residues. The ends lost 8 bases at V and 1 base at J; junction bases unmatched: 6.

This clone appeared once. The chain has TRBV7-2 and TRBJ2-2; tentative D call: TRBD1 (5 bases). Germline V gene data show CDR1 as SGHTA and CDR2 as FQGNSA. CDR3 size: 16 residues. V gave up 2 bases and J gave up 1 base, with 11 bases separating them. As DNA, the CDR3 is TGTGCCAGCAGCTTATTCGTCAGGGAGAACACCGGGGAGCTGTTTTTT. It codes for CASSLFVRENTGELFF.

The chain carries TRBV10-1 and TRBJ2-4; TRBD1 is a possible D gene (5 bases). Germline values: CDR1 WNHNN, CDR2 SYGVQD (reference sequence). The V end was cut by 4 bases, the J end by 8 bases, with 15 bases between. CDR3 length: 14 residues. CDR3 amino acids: CASSAGFGWDIQYF. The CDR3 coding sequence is TGCGCCAGCAGTGCAGGGTTCGGTTGGGACATTCAGTACTTC.

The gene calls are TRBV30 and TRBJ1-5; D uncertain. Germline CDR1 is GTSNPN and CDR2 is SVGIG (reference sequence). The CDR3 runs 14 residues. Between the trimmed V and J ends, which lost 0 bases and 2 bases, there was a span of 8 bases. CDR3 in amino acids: CAWSVLLGNQPQHF. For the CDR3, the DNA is TGTGCCTGGAGTGTACTCTTGGGCAATCAGCCCCAGCATTTT.

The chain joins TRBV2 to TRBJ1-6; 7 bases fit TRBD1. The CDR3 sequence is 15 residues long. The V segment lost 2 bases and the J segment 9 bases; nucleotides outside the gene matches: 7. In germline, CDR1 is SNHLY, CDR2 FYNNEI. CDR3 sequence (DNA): TGTGCCAGCAGTGAATGGGCAGGGGGGAGTTCACCCCTCCACTTT. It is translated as CASSEWAGGSSPLHF. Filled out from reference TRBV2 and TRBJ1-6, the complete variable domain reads EPEVTQTPSHQVTQMGQEVILRCVPISNHLYFYWYRQILGQKVEFLVSFYNNEISEKSEIFDDQFSVERPDGSNFTLKIRSTKLEDSAMYFCASSEWAGGSSPLHFGNGTRLTVT.

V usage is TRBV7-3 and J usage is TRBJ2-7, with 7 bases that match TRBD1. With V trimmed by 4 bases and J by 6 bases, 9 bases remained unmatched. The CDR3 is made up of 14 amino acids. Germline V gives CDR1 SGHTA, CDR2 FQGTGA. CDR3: CASSSTGTASEQYF. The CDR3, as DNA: TGTGCCAGCAGCTCCACCGGGACAGCCTCCGAGCAGTACTTC. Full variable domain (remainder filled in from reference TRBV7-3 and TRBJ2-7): GAGVSQTPSNKVTEKGKYVELRCDPISGHTALYWYRQSLGQGPEFLIYFQGTGAADDSGLPNDRFFAVRPEGSVSTLKIQRTERGDSAVYLCASSSTGTASEQYFGPGTRLTVT.

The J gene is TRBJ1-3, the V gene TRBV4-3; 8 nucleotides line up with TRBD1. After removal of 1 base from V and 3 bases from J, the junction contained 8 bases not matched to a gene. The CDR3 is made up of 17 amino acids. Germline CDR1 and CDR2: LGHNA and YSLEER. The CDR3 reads CASSQGRTGPYGNTIYF. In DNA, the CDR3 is TGCGCCAGCAGCCAAGGGAGGACAGGGCCGTATGGAAACACCATATATTTT.

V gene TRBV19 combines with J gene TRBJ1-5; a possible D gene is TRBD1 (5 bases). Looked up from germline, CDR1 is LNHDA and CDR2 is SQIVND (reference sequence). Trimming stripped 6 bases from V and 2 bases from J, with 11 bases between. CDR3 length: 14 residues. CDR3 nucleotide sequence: TGTGCCAGTAGAGGGGTCGTTGGCAATCAGCCCCAGCATTTT. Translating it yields CASRGVVGNQPQHF.

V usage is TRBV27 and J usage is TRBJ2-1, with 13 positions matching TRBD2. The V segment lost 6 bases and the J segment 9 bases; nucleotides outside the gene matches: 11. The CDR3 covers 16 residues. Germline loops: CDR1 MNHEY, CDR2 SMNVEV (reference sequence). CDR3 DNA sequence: TGTGCCAGCAGCGCCGGGACTAGCGGGACCGGTAGTGAGCAGTTCTTC. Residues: CASSAGTSGTGSEQFF.

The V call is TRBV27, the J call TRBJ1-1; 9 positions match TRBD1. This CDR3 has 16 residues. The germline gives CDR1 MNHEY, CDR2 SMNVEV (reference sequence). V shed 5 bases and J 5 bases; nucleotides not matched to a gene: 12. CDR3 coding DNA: TGTGCCAGCAGTCCCATACCACAGGGGGCAGGGACTGAAGCTTTCTTT. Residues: CASSPIPQGAGTEAFF.

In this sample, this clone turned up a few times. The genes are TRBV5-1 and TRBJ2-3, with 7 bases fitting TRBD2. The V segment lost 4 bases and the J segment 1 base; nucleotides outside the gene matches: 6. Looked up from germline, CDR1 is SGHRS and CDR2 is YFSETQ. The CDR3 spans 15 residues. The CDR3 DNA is TGCGCCAGCAGCACCAGCGGGGTTGGCACAGATACGCAGTATTTT. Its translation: CASSTSGVGTDTQYF.

CDR3 loop: CASSYATSGGTGELFF. DNA of the CDR3: TGTGCCAGCAGTTACGCAACTAGCGGAGGCACCGGGGAGCTGTTTTTT. The chain uses TRBV6-5 and TRBJ2-2; 8 nucleotides line up with TRBD2. Germline V lookup: CDR1 MNHEY, CDR2 SVGAGI. The CDR3 has 16 amino acids. With V trimmed by 2 bases and J by 4 bases, 6 bases remained unmatched.

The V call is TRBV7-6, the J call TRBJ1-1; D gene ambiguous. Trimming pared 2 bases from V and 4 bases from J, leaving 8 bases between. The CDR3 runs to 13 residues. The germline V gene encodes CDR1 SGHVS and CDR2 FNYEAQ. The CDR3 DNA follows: TGTGCCAGCAGCTTAAGTGGAGTCACTGAAGCTTTCTTT. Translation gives CASSLSGVTEAFF.